This T cell receptor beta chain was identified during a study of T cell responses to AZD1222 COVID-19 vaccine. Germline CDR1 is LGHDT and CDR2 is YNNKEL (reference sequence). This CDR3 region has 13 residues. Trimming took off 4 bases at V and 10 bases at J, with 11 bases between the two ends. Sequenced by immunoSEQ multiplex PCR; TCRdb stores in-frame clones only, minus some. The table lists 130,000 or so clones, 85% of them singletons. This clone was counted only a few times. The sample holds other DNA sequences that translate to the same CDR3. J is TRBJ1-6 and V is TRBV3-1 (or the pseudogene TRBV3-2), with D possibly TRBD1 on 6 matching bases. This specimen consisted of peripheral blood, obtained 28 days after the second dose of the MenACWY control vaccine. This clonotype was obtained from an adult who received the MenACWY meningococcal vaccine as a control. The CDR3 DNA reads TGTGCCAGCAGCCTACAGGGAGGCTCACCCCTCCACTTT. Protein product: CASSLQGGSPLHF.